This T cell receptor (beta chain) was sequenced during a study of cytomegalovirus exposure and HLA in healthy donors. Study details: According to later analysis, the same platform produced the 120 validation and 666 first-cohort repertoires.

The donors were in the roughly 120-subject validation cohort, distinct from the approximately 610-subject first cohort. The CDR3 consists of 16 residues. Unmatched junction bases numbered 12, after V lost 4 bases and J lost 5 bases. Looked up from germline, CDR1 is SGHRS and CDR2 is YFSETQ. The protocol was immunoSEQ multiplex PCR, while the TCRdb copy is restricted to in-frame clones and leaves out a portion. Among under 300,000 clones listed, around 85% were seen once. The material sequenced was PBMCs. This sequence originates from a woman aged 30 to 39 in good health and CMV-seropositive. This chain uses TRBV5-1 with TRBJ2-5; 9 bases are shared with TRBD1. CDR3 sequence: CASSPSPGQGGETQYF. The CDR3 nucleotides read TGCGCCAGCAGCCCCAGCCCGGGACAGGGAGGGGAGACCCAGTACTTC.